This T cell receptor (beta chain) was sequenced during a study of blood T cell repertoires in COVID-19. Recruitment covered over 20 US areas and drew participants whose ages spanned 18 to 89 years. Cohorts were determined from participant-reported clinical history. Only in-frame clones appear in the TCRdb table, and some are missing; sequencing was by immunoSEQ multiplex PCR. The profile shows under 450,000 clones, about 87% of them singletons. The sequenced sample was PBMCs or T cells enriched from blood (not recorded which). The clonotype originates from a man younger than 40 who had recovered from COVID-19.

The CDR3 bases are TGCGCCAGCAGACCGGGGACTAGCGGGGCCTACCAAGAGACCCAGTACTTC. It codes for CASRPGTSGAYQETQYF. The chain is built from TRBV5-1 and TRBJ2-5; TRBD2 matches 13 bases. The V and J ends lost 5 bases and 0 bases, in that order; junction bases with no gene match: 7. Germline CDR1 reads SGHRS; CDR2 reads YFSETQ. This CDR3 has 17 amino acids.